This TCR beta chain came from a study of T-cell memory formation after mild COVID-19. Across the study: Clusters of TCRs were largely donor specific. The study, taken as a whole, reports: Contracting CD8+ clones were enriched in EMRA, CD4+ mainly in CM and EM. CD4/CD8 balance characterized clones contracting day 15 to 85, and CD4+ skew characterized later expanders.

5'RACE with constant-segment primers built TCRalpha and TCRbeta cDNA libraries with UMIs. TCRdb ran MiXCR on the 5' RACE reads and lists one entry per CDR3 protein. The data show some 50,000 distinct CDR3 sequences, 25% to 30% seen once. About this clonotype: The target antigen is unknown.

Germline CDR1 and CDR2: SEHNR and FQNEAQ (reference sequence). The CDR3 spans 15 residues. V was trimmed by 1 base and J by 4 bases, leaving 13 bases between them. The source of this sequence is a man aged 18-30 years who had mild COVID-19 (a few samples of this study predate the infection). Cell type and time point are not known. The sample consisted of PBMCs or a T cell subset sorted from them (not recorded which). The rearrangement links TRBV7-9 to TRBJ2-5, with D possibly being TRBD2 (6 bases). The CDR3: CASSLVQGGGETQYF. The DNA of the CDR3 is TGTGCCAGCAGCTTAGTTCAGGGAGGCGGAGAGACCCAGTACTTC.